Below, 20 T cell receptor beta chains from the same sample are listed, as sequenced in a study of technical replicates of blood from a few donors. Libraries were prepared by immunoSEQ multiplex PCR; TCRdb keeps only in-frame clonotypes and omits some of them. The data contain about 75,000 clones, 92% of them singletons. The sequencing sample was made of T cells isolated from PBMCs. Receptors originate from a human donor in good health.

The chain carries TRBV27 and TRBJ2-1, with 7 bases aligning to TRBD1. V trimming: 5 bases; J trimming: 12 bases; junction bases outside the gene matches: 7. The CDR3 length is 12 residues. The germline V gene encodes CDR1 MNHEY and CDR2 SMNVEV (reference sequence). The CDR3 reads CASSRDREGQFF. CDR3 nucleotide sequence: TGTGCCAGCAGTAGAGACAGGGAAGGGCAGTTCTTC.

In its sample, this clone was seen a few times. The chain employs TRBV4-2 and TRBJ2-2; the match to TRBD1 covers 9 bases. V was clipped by 1 base and J by 7 bases; unmatched bases: 10. Germline V gene sequence: CDR1 LGHNA, CDR2 YNFKEQ. The CDR3 sequence is 17 residues long. The CDR3 DNA follows: TGTGCCAGCAGCCAAGCCGGGACAGGGTCGTTTTTCGGGGAGCTGTTTTTT. This sequence encodes CASSQAGTGSFFGELFF.

This chain joins TRBV4-2 and TRBJ1-1, with TRBD1 identical over 9 bases. The J segment lost 5 bases and the V segment lost 7 bases, leaving 14 bases of the junction unmatched. The CDR3 covers 16 residues. CDR1 is LGHNA and CDR2 is YNFKEQ in the germline V gene. The CDR3, as DNA: TGTGCCAGCACCCAGATGGGACAGGGAGTCAAAACTGAAGCTTTCTTT. Amino acids: CASTQMGQGVKTEAFF.

The chain has TRBV27 and TRBJ1-1; unclear D gene. V lost 3 bases, J lost 4 bases, and 9 bases lay in between. CDR1 MNHEY and CDR2 SMNVEV come from the germline V gene (reference sequence). The CDR3 is made up of 13 amino acids. Here the CDR3 reads CASSFAGSTEAFF. The CDR3 region has the DNA TGTGCCAGCAGTTTCGCAGGAAGCACTGAAGCTTTCTTT.

Only one count was recorded for this clone. The chain employs TRBV4-3 and TRBJ1-3; 8 bases match TRBD1. CDR3 length equals 15 residues. Unmatched junction bases numbered 6, after V lost 4 bases and J lost 4 bases. Germline CDR1 is LGHNA and CDR2 is YSLEER. Here the CDR3 reads CASSPRTGTGNTIYF. The DNA for the CDR3 is TGCGCCAGCAGCCCCAGGACAGGGACGGGAAACACCATATATTTT.

V usage is TRBV6-1 and J usage is TRBJ2-7; TRBD2 is a possible D gene (5 bases). V was shortened by 4 bases and J by 2 bases, with 9 bases between the two germline ends. From germline, CDR1 is MNHNS and CDR2 SASEGT. CDR3 length equals 13 residues. The CDR3 DNA reads as TGTGCCAGCAGTGGAGGGATCGCCTACGAGCAGTACTTC. Translation: CASSGGIAYEQYF.

The chain uses TRBV13 and TRBJ2-1; maybe TRBD2 (6 bases). CDR1 is PRHDT and CDR2 is FYEKMQ in the germline V gene (reference sequence). CDR3 length equals 12 residues. Trimming left V 5 bases short and J 9 bases short, with 11 bases between. CDR3 in amino acids: CASSPGRIEQFF. CDR3 coding DNA: TGTGCCAGCAGCCCAGGGAGGATTGAGCAGTTCTTC.

This chain connects TRBV11-3 to TRBJ2-1, with 11 positions matching TRBD2. The V segment lost 5 bases and the J segment 7 bases; nucleotides outside the gene matches: 7. There are 15 residues in the CDR3. Germline assignment: CDR1 SGHNT and CDR2 YENEEA. The CDR3 region has the DNA TGTGCCAGCAGCACCCGACTAGCGGGATATAATGAGCAGTTCTTC. Amino acid sequence: CASSTRLAGYNEQFF.

There are a few counts of this clone. The genes are TRBV27 and TRBJ1-1, with a possible D match to TRBD1 (5 bases). Trimming left V 2 bases short and J 4 bases short, with 11 bases between. The CDR3 contains 14 residues. Germline V gene data show CDR1 as MNHEY and CDR2 as SMNVEV (reference sequence). The CDR3 sequence: CASSLAGDSTEAFF. In DNA, the CDR3 is TGTGCCAGCAGTTTAGCAGGTGACAGCACTGAAGCTTTCTTT.

The rearrangement joins TRBV9 to TRBJ2-1; TRBD2 matches 7 bases. This CDR3 comprises 15 residues. The V and J ends lost 0 bases and 4 bases, in that order; junction bases with no gene match: 4. Germline-derived CDR1 and CDR2 are SGDLS and YYNGEE. The CDR3 nucleotides read TGTGCCAGCAGCGTAGGGGGGGGTAATTACAATGAGCAGTTCTTC. It encodes CASSVGGGNYNEQFF. Variable domain in full (rest from reference TRBV9 and TRBJ2-1): DSGVTQTPKHLITATGQRVTLRCSPRSGDLSVYWYQQSLDQGLQFLIQYYNGEERAKGNILERFSAQQFPDLHSELNLSSLELGDSALYFCASSVGGGNYNEQFFGPGTRLTVL.

The rearrangement uses TRBV5-1 and TRBJ2-7; 11 bases agree with TRBD2. The length of the CDR3 is 14 residues. Germline values: CDR1 SGHRS, CDR2 YFSETQ. Trimming cost V 4 bases and J 2 bases; bases outside gene matches: 2. The CDR3 loop is CASSVTSGTYEQYF. The CDR3 coding sequence is TGCGCCAGCAGCGTGACTAGCGGGACCTACGAGCAGTACTTC.

V gene TRBV20-1 combines with J gene TRBJ2-1; D uncertain. From germline, CDR1 is DFQATT and CDR2 SNEGSKA (reference sequence). The CDR3 spans 10 residues. V lost 5 bases and J lost 8, with 7 bases in between. Written as DNA, the CDR3 is TGCAGTGCTTTAGCCGATGAGCAGTTCTTC. Its protein product is CSALADEQFF.

The chain has TRBV27 and TRBJ1-5; TRBD1 might be the D (5 bases). V shed 3 bases and J shed 5 bases, with 11 bases lying between them. The germline V gene encodes CDR1 MNHEY and CDR2 SMNVEV (reference sequence). The CDR3 extends over 14 amino acids. CDR3 amino acids: CASSFRQGHQPQHF. The CDR3 region has the DNA TGTGCCAGCAGTTTTAGGCAGGGCCATCAGCCCCAGCATTTT.

The chain is built from TRBV9 and TRBJ2-2; D is possibly TRBD2 (6 bases). CDR3 length: 15 residues. V was cut by 0 bases and J by 6 bases, with 12 bases left in between. CDR1 and CDR2 from the germline V gene are SGDLS and YYNGEE. As DNA, the CDR3 is TGTGCCAGCAGCGTAGTGACTAGTGCCCCCGGGGAGCTGTTTTTT. Translating gives CASSVVTSAPGELFF.

This chain connects TRBV11-2 to TRBJ2-3; weak D call: TRBD2 (6 bases). This CDR3 is built from 13 residues. Germline values: CDR1 SGHAT, CDR2 FQNNGV. Deletions cut 4 bases from V and 1 base from J, with 6 bases between. This CDR3 reads CASSWGGTDTQYF. The CDR3 DNA reads as TGTGCCAGCAGCTGGGGGGGCACAGATACGCAGTATTTT.

The sample holds one count of this clone. The chain joins TRBV27 to TRBJ1-1; TRBD1 is a possible D gene (6 bases). The CDR3 consists of 16 residues. The ends were cut back, 6 bases at V and 4 bases at J, with 21 bases in the middle. Germline CDR1 MNHEY, CDR2 SMNVEV (reference sequence). For the CDR3, the DNA is TGTGCCAGCAGGGAACAGGGAGGGGGATATGGCACTGAAGCTTTCTTT. This translates into CASREQGGGYGTEAFF.

This clone has only one observation. This chain links TRBV7-9 with TRBJ1-1; a possible D gene is TRBD1 (5 bases). The CDR3 is made up of 16 amino acids. Germline V gene lookup returns CDR1 SEHNR and CDR2 FQNEAQ (reference sequence). The V and J ends lost 5 bases and 1 base respectively, with 17 bases between them. CDR3 residues: CASSRRGGLTNTEAFF. The DNA for the CDR3 is TGTGCCAGCAGCCGCCGGGGGGGTCTCACGAACACTGAAGCTTTCTTT.

This sequence joins TRBV10-3 and TRBJ2-1; 10 bases line up with TRBD2. The CDR3 has 15 residues. V lost 6 bases, J lost 6 bases, and 8 bases stayed unmatched. The V gene's germline CDR1 is ENHRY and CDR2 SYGVKD. CDR3 amino acids: CAIRLTGLATNEQFF. The DNA of the CDR3 is TGTGCCATCAGATTAACGGGACTAGCGACCAATGAGCAGTTCTTC.

V usage is TRBV7-2 and J usage is TRBJ2-3, with 11 bases aligning to TRBD2. From germline, CDR1 is SGHTA and CDR2 FQGNSA. Trimming took 3 bases from V and 4 from J; bases not matched to a gene: 3. This CDR3 region has 15 residues. The CDR3 reads CASSFLAGGSDTQYF. Here the CDR3 DNA reads TGTGCCAGCAGCTTTCTAGCGGGAGGCTCAGATACGCAGTATTTT. Full variable domain (rest looked up from reference TRBV7-2 and TRBJ2-3): GAGVSQSPSNKVTEKGKDVELRCDPISGHTALYWYRQSLGQGLEFLIYFQGNSAPDKSGLPSDRFSAERTGGSVSTLTIQRTQQEDSAVYLCASSFLAGGSDTQYFGPGTRLTVL.

The rearrangement links TRBV18 to TRBJ1-1; D is uncertain. CDR1 and CDR2 from the germline V gene are KGHSH and LQKENI. V gave up 6 bases and J gave up 1 base, with 12 bases separating them. This CDR3 spans 14 amino acids. The CDR3 nucleotides read TGTGCCAGCTCGTACACTATTTCGAACACTGAAGCTTTCTTT. Translated: CASSYTISNTEAFF. Filled out from reference TRBV18 and TRBJ1-1, the complete variable domain reads NAGVMQNPRHLVRRRGQEARLRCSPMKGHSHVYWYRQLPEEGLKFMVYLQKENIIDESGMPKERFSAEFPKEGPSILRIQQVVRGDSAAYFCASSYTISNTEAFFGQGTRLTVV.